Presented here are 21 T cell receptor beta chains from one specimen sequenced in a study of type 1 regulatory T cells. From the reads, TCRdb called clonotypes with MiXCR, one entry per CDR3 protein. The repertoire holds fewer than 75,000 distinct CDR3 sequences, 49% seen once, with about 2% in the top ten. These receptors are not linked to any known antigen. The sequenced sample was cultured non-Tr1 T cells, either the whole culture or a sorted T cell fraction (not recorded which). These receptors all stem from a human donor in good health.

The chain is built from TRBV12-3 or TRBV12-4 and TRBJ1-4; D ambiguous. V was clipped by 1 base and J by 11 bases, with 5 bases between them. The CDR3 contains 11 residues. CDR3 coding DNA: TGTGCCAGCAGTTTAGGGGCGAAACTGTTTTTT. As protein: CASSLGAKLFF.

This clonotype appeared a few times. The CDR3 is CASSPGRGTGELFF. Written as DNA, the CDR3 is TGCGCCAGCAGCCCCGGACGGGGCACCGGGGAGCTGTTTTTT. The J gene is TRBJ2-2, the V gene TRBV5-1, with D perhaps matching TRBD2 (5 bases). Per germline, CDR1 SGHRS and CDR2 YFSETQ. The CDR3 length is 14 residues. The V and J ends lost 4 bases and 4 bases respectively, with 11 bases between them. Combining the CDR3 with reference TRBV5-1 and TRBJ2-2 gives the whole variable domain KAGVTQTPRYLIKTRGQQVTLSCSPISGHRSVSWYQQTPGQGLQFLFEYFSETQRNKGNFPGRFSGRQFSNSRSEMNVSTLELGDSALYLCASSPGRGTGELFFGEGSRLTVL.

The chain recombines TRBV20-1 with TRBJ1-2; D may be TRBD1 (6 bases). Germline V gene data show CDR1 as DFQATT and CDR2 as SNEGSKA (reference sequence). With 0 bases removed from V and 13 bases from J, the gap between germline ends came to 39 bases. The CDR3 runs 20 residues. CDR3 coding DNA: TGCAGTGCTAGAGATCGCATTCCGGGGGCTGGGGGGTTTCCCGGCGGACCTACCACCTTC. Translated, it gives CSARDRIPGAGGFPGGPTTF.

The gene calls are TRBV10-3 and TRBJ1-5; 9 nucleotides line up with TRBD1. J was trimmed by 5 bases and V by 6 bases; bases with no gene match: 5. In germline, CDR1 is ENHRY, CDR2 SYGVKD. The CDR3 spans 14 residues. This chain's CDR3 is CAIRGTGGHQPQHF. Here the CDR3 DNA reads TGTGCCATCAGGGGAACAGGGGGCCATCAGCCCCAGCATTTT.

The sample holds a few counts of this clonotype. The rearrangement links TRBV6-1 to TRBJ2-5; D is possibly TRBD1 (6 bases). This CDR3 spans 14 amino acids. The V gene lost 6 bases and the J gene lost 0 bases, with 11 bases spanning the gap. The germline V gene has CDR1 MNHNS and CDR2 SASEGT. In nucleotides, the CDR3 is TGTGCCAGCAGCAGGGGCTCGTACCAAGAGACCCAGTACTTC. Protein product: CASSRGSYQETQYF.

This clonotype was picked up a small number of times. The CDR3 sequence is CASSLTGGRNSPLHF. CDR3 sequence (DNA): TGCGCCAGCAGCTTGACAGGGGGCAGGAATTCACCCCTCCACTTT. The rearrangement links TRBV5-1 to TRBJ1-6; TRBD1 matches 9 bases. The J segment lost 7 bases and the V segment lost 1 base, leaving 3 bases of the junction unmatched. Germline CDR1 is SGHRS and CDR2 is YFSETQ. The CDR3 sequence is 15 residues long. The full variable domain, completed using reference TRBV5-1 and TRBJ1-6, is KAGVTQTPRYLIKTRGQQVTLSCSPISGHRSVSWYQQTPGQGLQFLFEYFSETQRNKGNFPGRFSGRQFSNSRSEMNVSTLELGDSALYLCASSLTGGRNSPLHFGNGTRLTVT.

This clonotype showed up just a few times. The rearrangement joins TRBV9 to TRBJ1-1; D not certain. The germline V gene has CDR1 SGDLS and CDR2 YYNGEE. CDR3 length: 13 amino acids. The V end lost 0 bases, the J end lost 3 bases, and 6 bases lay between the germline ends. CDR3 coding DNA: TGTGCCAGCAGCGTAGAACGGGACACTGAAGCTTTCTTT. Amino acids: CASSVERDTEAFF.

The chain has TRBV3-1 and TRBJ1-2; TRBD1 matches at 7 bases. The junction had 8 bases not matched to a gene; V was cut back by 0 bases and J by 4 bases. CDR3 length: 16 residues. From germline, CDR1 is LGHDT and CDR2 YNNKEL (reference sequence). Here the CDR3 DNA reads TGTGCCAGCAGCCAAGACGGGACAGTCCCCCGCTATGGCTACACCTTC. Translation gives CASSQDGTVPRYGYTF.

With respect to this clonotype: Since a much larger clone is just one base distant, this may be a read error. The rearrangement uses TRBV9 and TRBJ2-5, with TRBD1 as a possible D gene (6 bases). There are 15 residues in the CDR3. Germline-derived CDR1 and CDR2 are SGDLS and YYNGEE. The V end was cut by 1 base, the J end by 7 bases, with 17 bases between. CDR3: CASSVSGHDEGTQYF. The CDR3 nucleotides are TGTGCCAGCAGCGTATCGGGACACGATGAAGGGACCCAGTACTTC.

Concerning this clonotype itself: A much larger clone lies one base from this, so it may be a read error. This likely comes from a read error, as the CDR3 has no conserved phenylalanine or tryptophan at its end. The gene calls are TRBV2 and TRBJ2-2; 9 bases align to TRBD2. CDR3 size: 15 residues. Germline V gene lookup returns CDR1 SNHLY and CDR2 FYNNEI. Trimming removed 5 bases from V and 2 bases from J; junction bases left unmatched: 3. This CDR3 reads CASSRGGANTGELFS. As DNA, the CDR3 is TGTGCCAGCAGTCGCGGGGGGGCAAACACCGGGGAGCTGTTTTCT.

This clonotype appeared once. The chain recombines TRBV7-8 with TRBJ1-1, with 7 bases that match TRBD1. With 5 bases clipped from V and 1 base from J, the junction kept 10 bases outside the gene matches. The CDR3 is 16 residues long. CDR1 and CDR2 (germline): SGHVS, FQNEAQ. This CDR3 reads CASSTSRGLRNTEAFF. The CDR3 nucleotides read TGTGCCAGCAGCACATCCAGGGGGTTGCGGAACACTGAAGCTTTCTTT.

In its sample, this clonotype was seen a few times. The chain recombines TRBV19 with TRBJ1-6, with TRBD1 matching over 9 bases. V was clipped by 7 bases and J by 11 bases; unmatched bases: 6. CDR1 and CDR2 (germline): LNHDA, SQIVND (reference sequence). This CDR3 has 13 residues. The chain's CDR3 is CASKQGAEAPLHF. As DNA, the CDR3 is TGTGCCAGTAAACAGGGGGCGGAGGCACCCCTCCACTTT. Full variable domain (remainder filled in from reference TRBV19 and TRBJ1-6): DGGITQSPKYLFRKEGQNVTLSCEQNLNHDAMYWYRQDPGQGLRLIYYSQIVNDFQKGDIAEGYSVSREKKESFPLTVTSAQKNPTAFYLCASKQGAEAPLHFGNGTRLTVT.

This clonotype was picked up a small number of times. CDR3 sequence: CASSQATGGVYGYTF. CDR3 in DNA: TGCGCCAGCAGCCAAGCAACAGGGGGGGTCTATGGCTACACCTTC. The rearrangement joins TRBV4-1 to TRBJ1-2; 8 nucleotides line up with TRBD1. Germline V CDR1 and CDR2: MGHRA, YSYEKL. V lost 1 base and J lost 4; bases outside the gene matches: 5. The CDR3 contains 15 residues.

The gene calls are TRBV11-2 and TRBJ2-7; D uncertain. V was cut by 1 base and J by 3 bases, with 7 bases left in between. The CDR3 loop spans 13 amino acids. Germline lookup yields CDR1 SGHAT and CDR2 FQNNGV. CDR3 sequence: CASSLGAFYEQYF. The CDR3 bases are TGTGCCAGCAGCTTAGGGGCCTTCTACGAGCAGTACTTC.

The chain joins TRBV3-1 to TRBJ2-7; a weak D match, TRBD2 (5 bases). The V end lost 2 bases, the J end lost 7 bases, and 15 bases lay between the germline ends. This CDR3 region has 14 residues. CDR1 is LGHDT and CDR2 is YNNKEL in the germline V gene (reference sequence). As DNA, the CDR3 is TGTGCCAGCAGCCAAAGTCCAGCGGTGGGTGAGCAGTACTTC. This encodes CASSQSPAVGEQYF.

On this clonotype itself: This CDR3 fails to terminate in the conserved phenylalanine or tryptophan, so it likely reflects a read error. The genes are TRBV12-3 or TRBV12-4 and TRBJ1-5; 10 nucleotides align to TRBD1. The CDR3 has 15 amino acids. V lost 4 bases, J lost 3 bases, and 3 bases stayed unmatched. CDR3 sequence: CASSSGTGDNQPQHV. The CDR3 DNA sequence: TGTGCCAGCAGTTCTGGGACAGGGGACAATCAGCCCCAGCATGTT.

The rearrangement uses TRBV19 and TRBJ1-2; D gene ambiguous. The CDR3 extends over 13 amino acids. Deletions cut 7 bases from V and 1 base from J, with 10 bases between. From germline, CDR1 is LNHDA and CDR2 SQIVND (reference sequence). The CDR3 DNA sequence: TGTGCCAGTAAAGACGGTTTTAACTATGGCTACACCTTC. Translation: CASKDGFNYGYTF.

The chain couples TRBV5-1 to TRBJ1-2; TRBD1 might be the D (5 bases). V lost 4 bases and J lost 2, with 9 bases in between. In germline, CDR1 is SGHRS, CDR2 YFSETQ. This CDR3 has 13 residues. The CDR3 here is CASSGDGNYGYTF. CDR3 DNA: TGCGCCAGCAGCGGGGACGGGAACTATGGCTACACCTTC.

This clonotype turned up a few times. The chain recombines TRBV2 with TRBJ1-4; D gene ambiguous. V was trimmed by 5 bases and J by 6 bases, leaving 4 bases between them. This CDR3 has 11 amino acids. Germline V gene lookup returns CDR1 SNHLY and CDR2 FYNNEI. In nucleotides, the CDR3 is TGTGCCAGCAGTTGGGATGAAAAACTGTTTTTT. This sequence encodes CASSWDEKLFF.

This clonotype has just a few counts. CDR3 sequence reads: CASSYGPTGDPNYGYTF. The CDR3 bases are TGTGCCAGCAGTTACGGGCCTACAGGGGACCCTAACTATGGCTACACCTTC. The V gene is TRBV6-6, the J gene TRBJ1-2; TRBD1 matches at 7 bases. Germline CDR1 and CDR2: MNHNY and SVGAGI (reference sequence). V lost 2 bases and J lost 0; bases outside the gene matches: 9. CDR3 size: 17 residues.

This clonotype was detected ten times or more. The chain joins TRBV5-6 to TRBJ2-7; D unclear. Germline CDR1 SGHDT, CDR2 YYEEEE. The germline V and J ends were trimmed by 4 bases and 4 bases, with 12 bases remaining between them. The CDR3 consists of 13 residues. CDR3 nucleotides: TGTGCCAGCAGCGCCTTAGAAAGATACGAGCAGTACTTC. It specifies CASSALERYEQYF.